A selection of T cell receptor beta chains follows, all from one sample in a study of blood T cell repertoires in COVID-19. Clones were read by immunoSEQ multiplex PCR, and TCRdb kept only the in-frame ones, dropping some. The data hold hundreds of thousands of clones, with about nine tenths observed a single time. Sequenced material: PBMCs or T cells enriched from blood (not recorded which). All receptors come from a woman aged 40-49 years with acute COVID-19. The CDR3 runs from the conserved cysteine through the conserved F or W. The D gene is left open where the match is weak. Size tells how often a clone was seen (once, few, many) or the class of an expanded clone, and some rows leave it out.

j_call clone_size v_call d_call cdr3_aa cdr3_nt
TRBJ1-1 NA TRBV5-8 TRBD1 CASRSGTGVTEAFF TGTGCCAGCAGGTCCGGGACAGGGGTCACTGAAGCTTTCTTT
TRBJ2-5 NA TRBV18 TRBD1 CASSPSRGPGETQYF TGTGCCAGCTCACCAAGCAGGGGGCCGGGAGAGACCCAGTACTTC
TRBJ1-3 NA TRBV4-3 NA CASSQGAGDSGNTIYF TGCGCCAGCAGCCAAGGCGCCGGGGACTCTGGAAACACCATATATTTT
TRBJ2-5 NA TRBV2 TRBD2 CASVKEVAGGPETQYF TGTGCCAGCGTAAAGGAAGTAGCGGGAGGGCCGGAGACCCAGTACTTC
TRBJ1-6 NA TRBV27 TRBD1 CASRIWTGINSPLHF TGTGCCAGCAGGATCTGGACAGGAATAAATTCACCCCTCCACTTT
TRBJ1-1 NA TRBV12-3/TRBV12-4 NA CASRSTYTEAFF TGTGCCAGCAGGAGTACCTACACTGAAGCTTTCTTT
TRBJ2-3 NA TRBV10-2 TRBD1 CASTKGQGVVDTQYF TGCGCCAGTACAAAGGGACAGGGGGTGGTAGATACGCAGTATTTT
TRBJ1-5 NA TRBV28 NA CAASSNQPQHF TGTGCCGCGTCTTCCAATCAGCCCCAGCATTTT
TRBJ1-4 NA TRBV28 TRBD1 CASSSGQGQVEKLFF TGTGCCAGCAGTTCTGGACAGGGCCAGGTTGAAAAACTGTTTTTT
TRBJ2-1 NA TRBV5-1 TRBD2 CASSLWGTSRVIWFF TGCGCCAGCAGCTTGTGGGGGACTAGCCGGGTGATTTGGTTCTTC
TRBJ2-7 few TRBV12-3/TRBV12-4 NA CASSSDSYEQYF TGTGCCAGCAGTTCCGACAGCTACGAGCAGTACTTC
TRBJ1-1 NA TRBV6-5 NA CATLGRMNTEAFF TGTGCCACTCTGGGGCGAATGAACACTGAAGCTTTCTTT
TRBJ1-3 NA TRBV9 NA CASSVGPNRISGNTIYF TGTGCCAGCAGCGTAGGACCTAACAGGATCTCTGGAAACACCATATATTTT
TRBJ2-7 NA TRBV5-4 NA CASGTLGGVNSYEQYF TGTGCCAGCGGGACTTTAGGGGGCGTTAACTCCTACGAGCAGTACTTC
TRBJ2-1 NA TRBV5-4 NA CASSTGLSNEQFF TGTGCCAGCAGCACCGGACTATCCAATGAGCAGTTCTTC
TRBJ2-6 NA TRBV18 NA CASSPSGRNVLTF TGTGCCAGCTCACCATCAGGGCGCAACGTCCTGACTTTC
TRBJ2-7 NA TRBV28 NA CASSFPGSGGYEQYF TGTGCCAGCAGTTTCCCCGGATCCGGCGGGTACGAGCAGTACTTC
TRBJ1-6 NA TRBV19 TRBD1 CASTRDSSNSPLHF TGTGCCAGTACCAGGGACAGTTCTAATTCACCCCTCCACTTT
TRBJ1-5 NA TRBV12-2 NA CASRLAREAGAQPQHF TGTGCAAGTCGCTTAGCCCGGGAGGCAGGGGCTCAGCCCCAGCATTTT
TRBJ1-5 NA TRBV28 TRBD1 CASSWDRGLVHQPQHF TGTGCCAGCAGTTGGGACAGGGGGCTAGTGCATCAGCCCCAGCATTTT
TRBJ2-2 NA TRBV27 TRBD1 CASSGDRDTGELFF TGTGCCAGCAGCGGGGACAGGGACACCGGGGAGCTGTTTTTT
TRBJ2-5 NA TRBV29-1 TRBD1 CSVELDRFVGETQYF TGCAGCGTTGAGCTGGACAGGTTCGTTGGAGAGACCCAGTACTTC
TRBJ1-2 NA TRBV28 NA CASSLTSQGYGYTF TGTGCCAGCAGTTTAACGAGCCAGGGTTATGGCTACACCTTC
TRBJ2-5 NA TRBV5-1 TRBD2 CASSFNGGRGLSETQYF TGCGCCAGCAGCTTTAACGGCGGGAGGGGTTTATCAGAGACCCAGTACTTC
TRBJ1-2 NA TRBV6-2/TRBV6-3 TRBD1 CASSSYGTGDGYTF TGTGCCAGCAGTTCCTACGGGACAGGGGATGGCTACACCTTC
TRBJ2-1 NA TRBV5-1 NA CASSLSPGSHNEQFF TGCGCCAGCAGCTTGTCCCCAGGGTCCCACAATGAGCAGTTCTTC
TRBJ1-4 few TRBV9 TRBD1 CASSVRGQGNEKLFF TGTGCCAGCAGCGTACGGGGACAGGGTAATGAAAAACTGTTTTTT
TRBJ2-1 NA TRBV25-1 TRBD2 CASSDPTGLVSDEQFF TGTGCCAGCAGTGATCCCACAGGACTAGTATCGGATGAGCAGTTCTTC
TRBJ2-3 NA TRBV28 NA CATGESYTDTQYF TGTGCCACCGGGGAATCGTACACAGATACGCAGTATTTT
TRBJ1-2 NA TRBV27 TRBD1 CASSTDRLSNYGYTF TGTGCCAGCAGTACGGACAGGCTGTCTAACTATGGCTACACCTTC